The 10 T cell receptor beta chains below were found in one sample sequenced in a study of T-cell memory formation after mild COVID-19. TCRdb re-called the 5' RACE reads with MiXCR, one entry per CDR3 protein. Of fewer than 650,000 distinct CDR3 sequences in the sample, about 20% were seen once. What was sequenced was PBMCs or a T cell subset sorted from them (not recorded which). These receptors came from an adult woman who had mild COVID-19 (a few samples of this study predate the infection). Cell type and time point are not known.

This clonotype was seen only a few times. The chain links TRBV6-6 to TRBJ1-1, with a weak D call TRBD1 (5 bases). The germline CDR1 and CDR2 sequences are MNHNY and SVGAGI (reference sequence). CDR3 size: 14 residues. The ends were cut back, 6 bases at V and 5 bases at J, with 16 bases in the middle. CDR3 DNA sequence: TGTGCCAGCAGCCGCGGGGACCCCGGGACTGAAGCTTTCTTT. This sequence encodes CASSRGDPGTEAFF.

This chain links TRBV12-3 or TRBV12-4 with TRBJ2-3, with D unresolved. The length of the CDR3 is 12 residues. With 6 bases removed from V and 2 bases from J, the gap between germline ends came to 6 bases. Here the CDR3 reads CASREDTDTQYF. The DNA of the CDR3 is TGTGCCAGCAGGGAAGACACAGATACGCAGTATTTT.

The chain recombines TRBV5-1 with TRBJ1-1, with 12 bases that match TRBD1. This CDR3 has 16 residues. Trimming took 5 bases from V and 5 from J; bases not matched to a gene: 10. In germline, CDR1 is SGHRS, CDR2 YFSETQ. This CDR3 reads CASSSPGQGADTEAFF. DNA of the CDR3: TGCGCCAGCAGTTCTCCGGGACAGGGGGCAGATACTGAAGCTTTCTTT.

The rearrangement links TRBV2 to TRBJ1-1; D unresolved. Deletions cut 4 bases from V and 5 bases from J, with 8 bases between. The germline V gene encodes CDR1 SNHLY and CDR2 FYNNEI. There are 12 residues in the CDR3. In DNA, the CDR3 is TGTGCCAGCAGTGGTTGGGAGACTGAAGCTTTCTTT. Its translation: CASSGWETEAFF.

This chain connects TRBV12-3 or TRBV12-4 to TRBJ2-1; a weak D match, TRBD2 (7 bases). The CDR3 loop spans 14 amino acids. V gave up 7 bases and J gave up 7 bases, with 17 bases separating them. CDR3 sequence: CASTGGGARNEQFF. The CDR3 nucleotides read TGTGCCAGCACCGGAGGGGGGGCGAGGAATGAGCAGTTCTTC.

CDR3 in amino acids: CSARGGPANREQYF. In nucleotides, the CDR3 is TGCAGTGCTAGAGGGGGACCTGCAAATAGGGAGCAGTACTTC. V and J are TRBV20-1 and TRBJ2-7, with D perhaps matching TRBD1 or TRBD2 (5 bases each). The CDR3 loop spans 14 amino acids. The ends were cut back, 1 base at V and 7 bases at J, with 17 bases in the middle. The germline V gene has CDR1 DFQATT and CDR2 SNEGSKA (reference sequence).

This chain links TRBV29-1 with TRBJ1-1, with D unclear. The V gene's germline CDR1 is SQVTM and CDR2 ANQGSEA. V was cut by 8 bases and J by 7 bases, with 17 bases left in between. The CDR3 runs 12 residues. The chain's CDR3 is CSLPSRGNEAFF. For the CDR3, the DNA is TGCAGCCTCCCCTCCCGGGGAAATGAAGCTTTCTTT.

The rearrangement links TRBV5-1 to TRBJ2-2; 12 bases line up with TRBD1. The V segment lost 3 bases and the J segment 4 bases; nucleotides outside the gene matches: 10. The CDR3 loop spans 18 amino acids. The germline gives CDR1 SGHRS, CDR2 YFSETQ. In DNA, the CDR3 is TGCGCCAGCAGCTCATACCGGGACAGGGGGCGCCGCACCGGGGAGCTGTTTTTT. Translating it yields CASSSYRDRGRRTGELFF.

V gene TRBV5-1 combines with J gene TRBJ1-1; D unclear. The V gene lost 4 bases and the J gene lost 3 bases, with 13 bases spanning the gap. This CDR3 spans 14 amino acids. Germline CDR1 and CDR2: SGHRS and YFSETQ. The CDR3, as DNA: TGCGCCAGCAGCCCAACGCTGGGTTACACTGAAGCTTTCTTT. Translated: CASSPTLGYTEAFF. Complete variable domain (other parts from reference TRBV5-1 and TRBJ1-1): KAGVTQTPRYLIKTRGQQVTLSCSPISGHRSVSWYQQTPGQGLQFLFEYFSETQRNKGNFPGRFSGRQFSNSRSEMNVSTLELGDSALYLCASSPTLGYTEAFFGQGTRLTVV.

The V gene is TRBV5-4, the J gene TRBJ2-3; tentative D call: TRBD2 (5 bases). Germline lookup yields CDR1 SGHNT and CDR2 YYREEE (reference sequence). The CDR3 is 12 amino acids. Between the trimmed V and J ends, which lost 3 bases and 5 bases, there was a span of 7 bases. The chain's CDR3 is CASSSAGDTQYF. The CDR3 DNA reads TGTGCCAGCAGCTCCGCGGGAGATACGCAGTATTTT.